These 25 T cell receptor beta chains were all obtained from the same sample, sequenced in a study of blood T cell repertoires in COVID-19. Profiling relied on immunoSEQ multiplex PCR, and the TCRdb table lists in-frame clones only, not all of them. The repertoire holds some 210,000 clones, 92% seen once, with under 1.5% in the top ten. The sequenced material came from peripheral blood. These receptors were collected from a man between 25 and 39 years old with acute or convalescent COVID-19.

This chain links TRBV6-2 or TRBV6-3 with TRBJ1-6; 7 bases align to TRBD1. The CDR3 has 14 amino acids. V shed 3 bases, J shed 10 bases, and the junction held 6 bases outside the gene matches. CDR1 and CDR2 from the germline V gene are MNHEY and SVGEGT. CDR3 sequence reads: CASSYLTGYSPLHF. CDR3 sequence (DNA): TGTGCCAGCAGTTATTTGACAGGGTACTCACCCCTCCACTTT.

The CDR3 here is CLPLLAESADTQYF. The CDR3 nucleotides read TGCCTCCCCCTTTTGGCAGAATCAGCAGATACGCAGTATTTT. The genes are TRBV29-1 and TRBJ2-3; no clear D gene. The CDR3 has 14 residues. From germline, CDR1 is SQVTM and CDR2 ANQGSEA.

The chain couples TRBV7-3 to TRBJ2-2; TRBD2 might be the D (5 bases). Germline CDR1 and CDR2: SGHTA and FQGTGA. This CDR3 contains 14 residues. The ends were cut back, 3 bases at V and 4 bases at J, with 9 bases in the middle. CDR3 bases: TGTGCCAGCAGCTTTTTTGCGGGCACCGGGGAGCTGTTTTTT. As protein: CASSFFAGTGELFF.

The chain recombines TRBV5-5 with TRBJ2-1, with 8 positions matching TRBD1. J gave up 8 bases and V 5 bases, and 3 bases lay outside the gene matches. Germline assignment: CDR1 SGHKS and CDR2 YYEKEE (reference sequence). The CDR3 sequence is 12 residues long. CDR3 residues: CASSPQGDEQFF. In DNA form, the CDR3 reads TGTGCCAGCAGTCCACAGGGGGATGAGCAGTTCTTC.

This clone appeared once. The rearrangement links TRBV28 to TRBJ1-5; no firm D call. This CDR3 comprises 13 residues. Germline CDR1 reads MDHEN; CDR2 reads SYDVKM. The germline V and J ends were trimmed by 6 bases and 1 base, with 7 bases remaining between them. The CDR3 loop is CASRGSSNQPQHF. Written as DNA, the CDR3 is TGTGCCAGCAGGGGGAGCAGCAATCAGCCCCAGCATTTT.

The V call is TRBV18, the J call TRBJ2-1, with 12 positions matching TRBD2. CDR1 is KGHSH, CDR2 LQKENI, per germline. V shed 0 bases and J 7 bases; nucleotides not matched to a gene: 4. The length of the CDR3 is 16 residues. CDR3 sequence reads: CASSPPSSGRGNEQFF. The CDR3 DNA follows: TGTGCCAGCTCACCACCATCTAGCGGGAGGGGAAATGAGCAGTTCTTC.

This chain joins TRBV7-6 and TRBJ2-1, with TRBD1 identical over 8 bases. With V trimmed by 5 bases and J by 7 bases, 13 bases remained unmatched. CDR3 length equals 16 residues. Germline CDR1 SGHVS, CDR2 FNYEAQ. CDR3: CASSAPESGQGNEQFF. In DNA form, the CDR3 reads TGTGCCAGCAGCGCACCCGAAAGCGGACAGGGAAATGAGCAGTTCTTC.

This chain connects TRBV5-1 to TRBJ2-3; the D gene is possibly TRBD2 (5 bases). V lost 4 bases and J lost 3, with 12 bases in between. Germline V gene lookup returns CDR1 SGHRS and CDR2 YFSETQ. There are 14 residues in the CDR3. CDR3 nucleotides: TGCGCCAGCAGCGATGCGACGGGAACAGATACGCAGTATTTT. This encodes CASSDATGTDTQYF.

The chain links TRBV27 to TRBJ2-1; TRBD1 is a possible D gene (5 bases). The CDR3 length is 13 residues. V was trimmed by 3 bases and J by 3 bases, leaving 6 bases between them. Per the germline V gene, CDR1 is MNHEY and CDR2 is SMNVEV (reference sequence). CDR3 residues: CASSFTGYNEQFF. In DNA form, the CDR3 reads TGTGCCAGCAGTTTTACAGGCTACAATGAGCAGTTCTTC.

The V call is TRBV9, the J call TRBJ2-1, with D uncertain. CDR1 and CDR2 from the germline V gene are SGDLS and YYNGEE. With 0 bases removed from V and 0 bases from J, the gap between germline ends came to 10 bases. This CDR3 contains 16 residues. CDR3 region: CASSVARQTSYNEQFF. The CDR3 DNA reads as TGTGCCAGCAGCGTAGCTAGGCAGACCTCCTACAATGAGCAGTTCTTC.

The chain couples TRBV7-8 to TRBJ2-1; 7 nucleotides align to TRBD2. After removal of 7 bases from V and 6 bases from J, the junction contained 15 bases not matched to a gene. The CDR3 is made up of 16 amino acids. Per the germline V gene, CDR1 is SGHVS and CDR2 is FQNEAQ. In DNA form, the CDR3 reads TGTGCCAGCACCACGGCCGGAATGGGGGGGGGCAATGAGCAGTTCTTC. Translation: CASTTAGMGGGNEQFF. The variable domain in full, completed from reference TRBV7-8 and TRBJ2-1, reads GAGVSQSPRYKVAKRGQDVALRCDPISGHVSLFWYQQALGQGPEFLTYFQNEAQLDKSGLPSDRFFAERPEGSVSTLKIQRTQQEDSAVYLCASTTAGMGGGNEQFFGPGTRLTVL.

CDR3 loop: CASRPTGTGGGYTF. CDR3 coding DNA: TGTGCCAGCAGGCCGACCGGGACAGGGGGTGGCTACACCTTC. The V and J genes are TRBV6-5 and TRBJ1-2; 11 nucleotides match TRBD1. Germline V lookup: CDR1 MNHEY, CDR2 SVGAGI. V shed 6 bases and J 7 bases; nucleotides not matched to a gene: 7. This CDR3 has 14 amino acids.

The chain links TRBV3-1 (or the pseudogene TRBV3-2) to TRBJ1-1; maybe TRBD1 (6 bases). The CDR3 totals 14 residues. Trimming pared 5 bases from V and 11 bases from J, leaving 21 bases between. The germline gives CDR1 LGHDT, CDR2 YNNKEL (reference sequence). The CDR3 DNA is TGTGCCAGCAGCGACGCGGGGGGCCGATCGGAGGCTTTCTTT. This translates into CASSDAGGRSEAFF.

The chain links TRBV5-4 to TRBJ2-1; D is ambiguous. Germline V gives CDR1 SGHNT, CDR2 YYREEE (reference sequence). V was cut by 4 bases and J by 10 bases, with 12 bases left in between. The CDR3 length is 12 residues. CDR3 in amino acids: CASSPVGREQFF. In DNA, the CDR3 is TGTGCCAGCAGCCCGGTCGGTCGGGAGCAGTTCTTC.

The chain couples TRBV7-3 to TRBJ2-5; D perhaps matches TRBD1 (5 bases). The CDR3 extends over 14 amino acids. Germline CDR1 SGHTA, CDR2 FQGTGA. Trimming took off 2 bases at V and 4 bases at J, with 11 bases between the two ends. CDR3 loop: CASSLVGPGETQYF. The CDR3 DNA reads TGTGCCAGCAGCTTAGTGGGGCCGGGAGAGACCCAGTACTTC.

V and J are TRBV27 and TRBJ1-1; D uncertain. Per germline, CDR1 MNHEY and CDR2 SMNVEV (reference sequence). Trimming took off 6 bases at V and 3 bases at J, with 11 bases between the two ends. This CDR3 spans 13 amino acids. DNA of the CDR3: TGTGCCAGCAGCCCGCGAACTCACACTGAAGCTTTCTTT. Translating gives CASSPRTHTEAFF.

This chain uses TRBV9 with TRBJ2-7, with D maybe TRBD2 (6 bases). Germline lookup yields CDR1 SGDLS and CDR2 YYNGEE. The CDR3 has 12 residues. Trimming pared 1 base from V and 6 bases from J, leaving 8 bases between. The CDR3 nucleotides are TGTGCCAGCAGCGTATACGGGAGCGAGCAGTACTTC. This sequence encodes CASSVYGSEQYF.

The chain links TRBV2 to TRBJ2-7; tentatively, D is TRBD2 (6 bases). V lost 3 bases, J lost 3 bases, and 12 bases lay in between. The CDR3 contains 14 residues. Germline V gene data show CDR1 as SNHLY and CDR2 as FYNNEI. The CDR3 is CASSEIPGGYEQYF. In DNA form, the CDR3 reads TGTGCCAGCAGTGAGATCCCCGGGGGCTACGAGCAGTACTTC.

This clone appeared once. The CDR3 DNA is TGTGCCAGCAGTACAGTAACAGGGATTGCCTACGAGCAGTACTTC. It translates to CASSTVTGIAYEQYF. V and J are TRBV2 and TRBJ2-7; the D gene is possibly TRBD1 (6 bases). Per germline, CDR1 SNHLY and CDR2 FYNNEI. The V end lost 5 bases, the J end lost 2 bases, and 16 bases lay between the germline ends. This CDR3 is 15 amino acids long. Drawing the rest from reference TRBV2 and TRBJ2-7, the complete variable domain is EPEVTQTPSHQVTQMGQEVILRCVPISNHLYFYWYRQILGQKVEFLVSFYNNEISEKSEIFDDQFSVERPDGSNFTLKIRSTKLEDSAMYFCASSTVTGIAYEQYFGPGTRLTVT.

The chain uses TRBV2 and TRBJ2-3, with 9 bases lining up with TRBD1. In germline, CDR1 is SNHLY, CDR2 FYNNEI. Trimming took 1 base from V and 13 from J; bases not matched to a gene: 3. This CDR3 contains 12 residues. The CDR3, as DNA: TGTGCCAGCAGTGAAGGGGACAGGGTTAAGTATTTT. As protein: CASSEGDRVKYF.

The CDR3 reads CASSQGTSSQETQYF. The CDR3 coding sequence is TGCGCCAGCAGCCAAGGGACTAGCTCTCAAGAGACCCAGTACTTC. The V call is TRBV4-1, the J call TRBJ2-5; 8 bases are a match to TRBD2. The germline CDR1 and CDR2 sequences are MGHRA and YSYEKL. Trimming cost V 1 base and J 2 bases; bases outside gene matches: 3. This CDR3 contains 15 residues.

The chain couples TRBV19 to TRBJ1-4, with D possibly TRBD1 on 5 matching bases. Germline CDR1 is LNHDA and CDR2 is SQIVND (reference sequence). V dropped 6 bases and J dropped 5 bases, with 10 bases sitting between them. The CDR3 consists of 13 residues. CDR3 bases: TGTGCCAGTAGGACAGATTCCAATGAAAAACTGTTTTTT. Protein sequence: CASRTDSNEKLFF.

The DNA for the CDR3 is TGTGCCAGCAGCCCCGGTGGGAGGACGACCACAGATACGCAGTATTTT. Its translation is CASSPGGRTTTDTQYF. This chain links TRBV5-8 with TRBJ2-3; D is possibly TRBD2 (6 bases). Trimming removed 4 bases at V and 2 bases at J, with 17 bases between. CDR1 SGHTS and CDR2 YDEGEE come from the germline V gene. The CDR3 spans 16 residues. Full variable domain (rest looked up from reference TRBV5-8 and TRBJ2-3): EAGVTQSPTHLIKTRGQQATLRCSPISGHTSVYWYQQALGLGLQFLLWYDEGEERNRGNFPPRFSGRQFPNYSSELNVNALELEDSALYLCASSPGGRTTTDTQYFGPGTRLTVL.

V and J are TRBV3-1 (or the pseudogene TRBV3-2) and TRBJ2-7; 7 bases map to TRBD1. V shed 4 bases, J shed 7 bases, and the junction held 7 bases outside the gene matches. Germline-derived CDR1 and CDR2 are LGHDT and YNNKEL (reference sequence). The CDR3 loop spans 13 amino acids. In DNA form, the CDR3 reads TGTGCCAGCAGCCTCCGACAGGGATGGGAGCAGTACTTC. This sequence encodes CASSLRQGWEQYF.

The rearrangement joins TRBV6-5 to TRBJ2-1; tentatively, D is TRBD1 (6 bases). This CDR3 is 14 amino acids long. V lost 3 bases and J lost 4, with 10 bases in between. Germline CDR1 is MNHEY and CDR2 is SVGAGI. CDR3 DNA sequence: TGTGCCAGCAGTTATGGACAGTATTACAATGAGCAGTTCTTC. Translation: CASSYGQYYNEQFF.